A selection of T cell receptor beta chains follows, all from one sample in a study of beta chain features in type 1 diabetes. Profiling relied on immunoSEQ multiplex PCR, and the TCRdb table lists in-frame clones only, not all of them. This table holds 350,000 to 400,000 clones, about 15% found once. Sequencing was performed on naive CD4+ T cells from blood. The receptor set was obtained from a woman younger than 30 in good health. Both conserved end residues are part of each CDR3. The D gene is left open where the match is weak.

v_gene,d_gene,j_gene,CDR3aa
TRBV18,.,TRBJ2-7,CASSPSGTNYEQYF
TRBV5-4,TRBD1,TRBJ2-2,CASSSGQGSAGELFF
TRBV2,.,TRBJ2-2,CASSEPGGNTGELFF
TRBV6-5,.,TRBJ1-1,CASSGQGRLNTEAFF
TRBV18,.,TRBJ2-1,CASSPRDSLNEQFF
TRBV6-5,.,TRBJ2-7,CASSLVQGHEQYF
TRBV7-2,.,TRBJ2-1,CASSLGLAGNEQFF
TRBV25-1,TRBD1,TRBJ2-7,CASSGNRGRTSYEQYF
TRBV19,TRBD1,TRBJ2-2,CASSGQGANTGELFF
TRBV19,TRBD1,TRBJ2-5,CASSIRTGEETQYF
TRBV30,TRBD1,TRBJ1-5,CAWTRPGTGGFGQPQHF
TRBV21-1,.,TRBJ1-4,CAQGDEKLFF
TRBV27,TRBD1,TRBJ1-2,CASSLIGGTEYYGYTF
TRBV4-2,TRBD2,TRBJ2-5,CASSQALAGKETQYF
TRBV7-9,TRBD2,TRBJ2-7,CASRRLAGEQYF
TRBV30,.,TRBJ2-1,CAWSGNSLNNEQFF
TRBV28,TRBD2,TRBJ2-4,CASTVSGRFAKNIQYF
TRBV5-4,TRBD1,TRBJ2-5,CASSFNSRQGRETQYF
TRBV12-5,.,TRBJ2-1,CASGKGVTYNEQFF
TRBV25-1,.,TRBJ1-2,CASSEYSNYGYTF
TRBV7-2,.,TRBJ1-1,CASSLDSGKNTEAFF
TRBV15,.,TRBJ1-1,CATSTRTSNTEAFF
TRBV4-1,TRBD1,TRBJ2-3,CASSRGQVLSTDTQYF
TRBV30,.,TRBJ2-1,CAWGHSYNEQFF
TRBV7-2,.,TRBJ1-5,CASSPERRNQPQHF
TRBV7-8,.,TRBJ2-5,CASSPVETQYF
TRBV18,TRBD1,TRBJ2-7,CASSPLTGAGEQYF
TRBV28,.,TRBJ1-4,CASSFGGAGGEKLFF
TRBV13,.,TRBJ2-7,CASSLPMRGNEQYF
TRBV27,.,TRBJ2-3,CASSFNRGTDTQYF
TRBV4-3,TRBD1,TRBJ1-2,CASSHAGGNGYTF
TRBV13,TRBD2,TRBJ2-1,CASSWGVSGRSIEQFF
TRBV28,TRBD1,TRBJ1-5,CASRRRDRGQHF
TRBV7-9,TRBD2,TRBJ2-5,CASIAFGTSSETQYF
TRBV28,TRBD1,TRBJ2-7,CASSSPAPGTGNYEQYF
TRBV11-2,TRBD2,TRBJ2-1,CASSLSGLGEQFF
TRBV28,.,TRBJ1-2,CASSLYPDYGYTF
TRBV28,.,TRBJ2-3,CASSLGSTRGTDTQYF
TRBV5-1,TRBD2,TRBJ2-5,CASCRLAGNQETQYF
TRBV27,.,TRBJ2-7,CASSFNRGGMEQYF
TRBV4-3,.,TRBJ1-2,CASSQDAHSYGYTF
TRBV18,.,TRBJ1-1,CASSLALNTEAFF
TRBV2,TRBD1,TRBJ1-1,CASRPSGGTEAFF
TRBV7-9,TRBD1,TRBJ2-5,CASSNTGTGGETQYF
TRBV5-4,TRBD2,TRBJ2-1,CASSLTSGRGREQFF
TRBV29-1,TRBD2,TRBJ2-1,CSVAWTSVSLVSYNEQFF
TRBV30,.,TRBJ1-1,CAHIRDNMNTEAFF
TRBV7-9,TRBD2,TRBJ2-1,CASSLGTSGFNEQFF
TRBV6-5,.,TRBJ2-1,CASGRDRSYNEQFF
TRBV30,TRBD1,TRBJ1-1,CAWSRTGRTEAFF
TRBV29-1,.,TRBJ1-1,CSVVPGNTEAFF
TRBV29-1,.,TRBJ1-1,CSVELAQWKNTEAFF
TRBV7-9,TRBD1,TRBJ2-1,CASSEGGASPNEQFF
TRBV28,TRBD2,TRBJ2-1,CASSPLRTSGSRSEQFF
TRBV5-4,TRBD2,TRBJ2-5,CASSSPGTRAETQYF
TRBV7-3,.,TRBJ2-5,CASSLYPSQETQYF
TRBV6-6,TRBD1,TRBJ1-1,CASSLRQGGITEAFF
TRBV28,.,TRBJ2-5,CASSLGQETQYF